Below, 18 T cell receptor beta chains from the same sample are listed, as sequenced in a study of blood T cell repertoires in COVID-19. Produced via immunoSEQ multiplex PCR; TCRdb's table is partial and in-frame only. Of hundreds of thousands of clones in the sample, 85% to 90% were seen once. The specimen sequenced was PBMCs or T cells enriched from blood (not recorded which). These receptors were collected from a man over 45 who had been exposed to COVID-19.

The chain is built from TRBV30 and TRBJ2-1, with D possibly matching TRBD1 (6 bases). V shed 4 bases and J shed 3 bases, with 16 bases lying between them. The CDR3 covers 15 residues. Germline V gene sequence: CDR1 GTSNPN, CDR2 SVGIG (reference sequence). The CDR3 is CAWKSLGASYNEQFF. CDR3 nucleotide sequence: TGTGCCTGGAAGTCGTTGGGGGCCAGCTACAATGAGCAGTTCTTC.

The chain joins TRBV11-1 to TRBJ1-6; D perhaps matches TRBD1 (5 bases). The V end was cut by 2 bases, the J end by 10 bases, with 9 bases between. This CDR3 is 13 amino acids long. CDR1 is SGHAT, CDR2 FQDESV, per germline (reference sequence). CDR3 coding DNA: TGTGCCAGCAGCTTAAGGGGCGAATCACCCCTCCACTTT. This encodes CASSLRGESPLHF.

The rearrangement uses TRBV2 and TRBJ1-5, with 10 positions matching TRBD1. Germline lookup yields CDR1 SNHLY and CDR2 FYNNEI. With V trimmed by 6 bases and J by 3 bases, 17 bases remained unmatched. The CDR3 runs 19 residues. CDR3 residues: CASRVFRDRGSGINQPQHF. The CDR3 nucleotides are TGTGCCAGCAGAGTCTTCCGGGACAGGGGTTCCGGCATCAATCAGCCCCAGCATTTT.

This rearrangement joins TRBV9 to TRBJ1-1, with TRBD1 as a possible D gene (5 bases). CDR3 length: 15 residues. Germline CDR1 reads SGDLS; CDR2 reads YYNGEE. The V and J ends lost 0 bases and 5 bases respectively, with 14 bases between them. This CDR3 reads CASSVEGQGGTEAFF. The CDR3 region has the DNA TGTGCCAGCAGCGTAGAGGGGCAGGGTGGAACTGAAGCTTTCTTT.

This rearrangement joins TRBV5-1 to TRBJ1-1, with D possibly being TRBD1 (6 bases). CDR3 size: 18 residues. Trimming left V 0 bases short and J 5 bases short, with 23 bases between. In germline, CDR1 is SGHRS, CDR2 YFSETQ. CDR3 loop: CASSLGLQGSVRVTEAFF. Written as DNA, the CDR3 is TGCGCCAGCAGCTTGGGGCTGCAGGGGAGCGTGAGGGTGACTGAAGCTTTCTTT.

The chain employs TRBV18 and TRBJ1-3; the D is unclear. The germline V and J ends were trimmed by 6 bases and 2 bases, with 17 bases remaining between them. Germline values: CDR1 KGHSH, CDR2 LQKENI. The CDR3 totals 16 residues. CDR3 loop: CASSPGLFGTGNTIYF. CDR3 DNA: TGTGCCAGCTCGCCCGGCTTATTCGGGACTGGAAACACCATATATTTT.

V and J are TRBV10-3 and TRBJ1-5, with TRBD1 as a possible D gene (5 bases). Germline V gene data show CDR1 as ENHRY and CDR2 as SYGVKD. This CDR3 is 15 amino acids long. V was cut by 8 bases and J by 2 bases, with 16 bases left in between. DNA of the CDR3: TGTGCCATCGCGGGGGAGAGGGTAGGCAATCAGCCCCAGCATTTT. Translated: CAIAGERVGNQPQHF.

This rearrangement joins TRBV3-1 (or the pseudogene TRBV3-2) to TRBJ2-2, with D maybe TRBD1 (7 bases). The length of the CDR3 is 16 residues. CDR1 and CDR2 (germline): LGHDT, YNNKEL (reference sequence). With 1 base removed from V and 3 bases from J, the gap between germline ends came to 12 bases. CDR3 in DNA: TGTGCCAGCAGCCAAGTAGCAGGGGGGTACACCGGGGAGCTGTTTTTT. It translates to CASSQVAGGYTGELFF.

This sequence joins TRBV4-1 and TRBJ1-1; no reliable D call. Germline assignment: CDR1 MGHRA and CDR2 YSYEKL. Trimming cost V 2 bases and J 1 base, with 11 bases left between them. This CDR3 has 15 residues. CDR3 residues: CASSQREVPNTEAFF. In DNA form, the CDR3 reads TGCGCCAGCAGCCAACGCGAGGTCCCGAACACTGAAGCTTTCTTT.

V is TRBV14 and J is TRBJ2-1; D call uncertain. Between the trimmed V and J ends, which lost 1 base and 10 bases, there was a span of 11 bases. Germline lookup yields CDR1 SGHDN and CDR2 FVKESK. The CDR3 length is 13 residues. CDR3 residues: CASSQVTVGEQFF. The CDR3 DNA reads TGTGCCAGCAGCCAAGTTACGGTGGGCGAGCAGTTCTTC.

The V and J genes are TRBV11-1 and TRBJ1-1; the D gene is possibly TRBD1 (6 bases). The CDR3 length is 15 residues. Germline V gene data show CDR1 as SGHAT and CDR2 as FQDESV (reference sequence). Trimming shortened V by 4 bases and J by 1 base, and 13 bases separated the two germline ends. CDR3 loop: CASSSPARGNTEAFF. In DNA form, the CDR3 reads TGTGCCAGCAGCTCCCCAGCCAGGGGGAACACTGAAGCTTTCTTT.

This chain connects TRBV5-1 to TRBJ1-4; the D is unclear. The germline gives CDR1 SGHRS, CDR2 YFSETQ. The V end was cut by 7 bases, the J end by 0 bases, with 7 bases between. This CDR3 is built from 13 residues. The CDR3 loop reads CASAAATNEKLFF. The CDR3, as DNA: TGCGCCAGCGCGGCGGCAACTAATGAAAAACTGTTTTTT.

The chain couples TRBV5-1 to TRBJ2-4; TRBD2 matches 10 bases. The CDR3 loop spans 15 amino acids. V shed 2 bases and J 8 bases; nucleotides not matched to a gene: 7. Looked up from germline, CDR1 is SGHRS and CDR2 is YFSETQ. CDR3 DNA sequence: TGCGCCAGCAGCTTTCGGACTAGCGGAGAGGACATTCAGTACTTC. Translation: CASSFRTSGEDIQYF.

The chain employs TRBV5-4 and TRBJ1-1; D may be TRBD1 (5 bases). CDR1 is SGHNT and CDR2 is YYREEE in the germline V gene (reference sequence). Trimming left V 10 bases short and J 0 bases short, with 19 bases between. This CDR3 is 15 amino acids long. The CDR3 loop is CASSLGGIMNTEAFF. CDR3 nucleotide sequence: TGTGCCTCCAGTCTCGGGGGGATTATGAACACTGAAGCTTTCTTT.

The rearrangement joins TRBV6-5 to TRBJ1-2; 8 bases agree with TRBD1. This CDR3 spans 14 amino acids. After removal of 5 bases from V and 8 bases from J, the junction contained 10 bases not matched to a gene. Germline V gene lookup returns CDR1 MNHEY and CDR2 SVGAGI. The CDR3 region is CASSPDRETGGYTF. CDR3 DNA sequence: TGTGCCAGCAGTCCGGACAGGGAAACAGGAGGCTACACCTTC.

V usage is TRBV5-5 and J usage is TRBJ1-1; D may be TRBD1 (5 bases). V lost 4 bases, J lost 5 bases, and 24 bases lay in between. Germline-derived CDR1 and CDR2 are SGHKS and YYEKEE (reference sequence). CDR3 length: 17 residues. DNA for the CDR3: TGTGCCAGCAGCGGGCCCCGGAGGGGAAGTATGGAAACTGAAGCTTTCTTT. Amino acid sequence: CASSGPRRGSMETEAFF. Full variable domain (outside the CDR3, taken from reference TRBV5-5 and TRBJ1-1): DAGVTQSPTHLIKTRGQQVTLRCSPISGHKSVSWYQQVLGQGPQFIFQYYEKEERGRGNFPDRFSARQFPNYSSELNVNALLLGDSALYLCASSGPRRGSMETEAFFGQGTRLTVV.

The chain uses TRBV27 and TRBJ1-1, with D perhaps matching TRBD1 (5 bases). Trimming cost V 5 bases and J 1 base, with 14 bases left between them. This CDR3 spans 15 amino acids. Germline V CDR1 and CDR2: MNHEY, SMNVEV (reference sequence). The CDR3 DNA reads as TGTGCCAGCAGTCCGGGTGGTGGGGCGAACACTGAAGCTTTCTTT. Its translation: CASSPGGGANTEAFF.

This CDR3 is CASRKTGTYGYTF. CDR3 sequence (DNA): TGTGCCAGCAGAAAAACAGGGACCTATGGCTACACCTTC. The rearrangement uses TRBV25-1 and TRBJ1-2; a possible D gene is TRBD1 (6 bases). This CDR3 region has 13 residues. The V gene's germline CDR1 is MGHDK and CDR2 SYGVNS. V lost 6 bases and J lost 4, with 12 bases in between.